This T cell receptor (beta chain) was identified in a study of blood T cell repertoires in COVID-19. Using immunoSEQ multiplex PCR, the repertoire was profiled, and TCRdb retains in-frame clones only, with some absent. The sample comprises over 150,000 clones, 80% to 85% of which are singletons, and about 14% rests with the top ten. Trimming pared 2 bases from V and 4 bases from J, leaving 24 bases between. Germline V lookup: CDR1 SGHNT, CDR2 YYREEE (reference sequence). The CDR3 extends over 18 amino acids. The sequence came from a man between 18 and 35 years old with active or convalescent COVID-19. This chain connects TRBV5-4 to TRBJ1-1; D might be TRBD1 (5 bases). The specimen was peripheral blood. CDR3 bases: TGTGCCAGCAGCTTAAGTGGAGTAAGGGGCAATCTGTTCACTGAAGCTTTCTTT. It encodes CASSLSGVRGNLFTEAFF. The full variable domain, in which reference TRBV5-4 and TRBJ1-1 provide the parts outside the CDR3, is ETGVTQSPTHLIKTRGQQVTLRCSSQSGHNTVSWYQQALGQGPQFIFQYYREEENGRGNFPPRFSGLQFPNYSSELNVNALELDDSALYLCASSLSGVRGNLFTEAFFGQGTRLTVV.